This is a list of T cell receptor beta chains from one sample in a study of control samples from healthy donors and cancer patients. Generated by immunoSEQ multiplex PCR, the TCRdb table keeps only in-frame clones and is missing some. The data contain approximately 100,000 clones, roughly four fifths of them singletons. The specimen was blood. The receptor set was obtained from a man in his 60s in good health. Both conserved end residues are part of each CDR3.

V gene	J gene	CDR3 protein
TRBV20-1	TRBJ1-5	CSASRQVSNQPQHF
TRBV11-2	TRBJ1-6	CASSASSGPLHF
TRBV7-9	TRBJ2-1	CASSPGGLAGVYNEQFF
TRBV30	TRBJ1-2	CAWSVGTGEFGYTF
TRBV11-2	TRBJ2-1	CASSEWLGADDEQFF
TRBV29-1	TRBJ1-1	CSAGDRADTEAFF
TRBV18	TRBJ2-7	CASSPRRGYEQYF
TRBV5-1	TRBJ2-3	CASSTYRVGTDTQYF
TRBV20-1	TRBJ2-3	CSASSRGQRDTQYF
TRBV21-1	TRBJ1-5	CASSKEVARGGNQPQHF
TRBV4-1	TRBJ2-1	CASTQGWLSNEQFF
TRBV11-2	TRBJ2-5	CASSSPRTTQETQYF
TRBV29-1	TRBJ2-1	CSVDGVRGPYNEQFF
TRBV28	TRBJ2-5	CASSWGLAGGLQETQYF
TRBV27	TRBJ2-7	CASSPGGAYEQYF
TRBV10-1	TRBJ1-4	CASRSSGEEKLFF
TRBV30	TRBJ1-6	CAWSGDRGKPLHF
TRBV2	TRBJ1-4	CASSEFRGAANEKLFF
TRBV2	TRBJ2-7	CASTKGQGSNEQYF
TRBV18	TRBJ2-3	CASSPPSLTDTQYF
TRBV2	TRBJ1-4	CASSERRQGGEKLFF
TRBV28	TRBJ1-2	CASSLGGDGVYGYTF
TRBV5-1	TRBJ2-7	CASSQGPSADEQYF
TRBV6-5	TRBJ2-7	CASSSGGPYEQYF
TRBV5-1	TRBJ2-5	CASSSATSMETQYF
TRBV9	TRBJ2-3	CASSVVAGGSLDTQYF
TRBV13	TRBJ2-7	CASSQEGLAVEQYF
TRBV7-9	TRBJ2-5	CASSLGRASGSGETQYF
TRBV11-2	TRBJ2-3	CASSTPRGSTDTQYF
TRBV19	TRBJ1-2	CASSPGQGGYGYTF
TRBV3-1/TRBV3-2	TRBJ1-1	CASSQGWAVMNTEAFF
TRBV7-9	TRBJ2-5	CASSVLAGGETQYF
TRBV7-3	TRBJ2-3	CASSGSGGVTDTQYF
TRBV24-1	TRBJ2-1	CATSDRNEQFF
TRBV7-9	TRBJ1-1	CASRPTGTLNTEAFF
TRBV9	TRBJ2-7	CASSLAGGSYEQYF
TRBV7-9	TRBJ1-1	CASSSDRVTEAFF
TRBV5-6	TRBJ2-5	CASSPGLADGTETQYF
TRBV13	TRBJ1-2	CASSSLRREGDGYTF
TRBV18	TRBJ1-2	CASSPDPGSNYGYTF
TRBV30	TRBJ1-6	CAWSIREGRTLHF
TRBV29-1	TRBJ2-7	CSVYGQSYEQYF
TRBV30	TRBJ1-2	CAWKEDPNYGYTF
TRBV6-1	TRBJ2-3	CASSGGSSGHTDTQYF
TRBV19	TRBJ2-1	CASSSQAGGPYEQFF
TRBV19	TRBJ2-5	CASSTTGGTGQETQYF
TRBV6-1	TRBJ1-2	CASSDVGQGGGYTF
TRBV14	TRBJ2-1	CASSQEGAGEWYPYNEQFF
TRBV2	TRBJ1-5	CASSHATGTRVDQPQHF
TRBV10-1	TRBJ2-5	CASSEARQETQYF
TRBV28	TRBJ1-1	CASRPVLVVAAFF
TRBV28	TRBJ2-7	CASSRRGYEQYF
TRBV3-1/TRBV3-2	TRBJ1-3	CASSQMGGSGNTIYF
TRBV9	TRBJ2-2	CASSPRQDGTGELFF
TRBV6-2/TRBV6-3	TRBJ1-2	CASSYPHPNGAAGYTF
TRBV5-1	TRBJ2-5	CASSFGGQRRETQYF
TRBV7-2	TRBJ2-5	CASSSRGPETQYF